This is a list of T cell receptor beta chains from one sample in a study of shared clonotypes between healthy human individuals. Sequencing was performed with immunoSEQ multiplex PCR; in TCRdb, only in-frame clones are kept and a portion is missing. The sample gives roughly 2.5 million clones, just over 90% of which show up once; about 0.13% is in the top ten. The material sequenced was naive CD4+ T cells sorted from blood. These receptors came from a man between 18 and 29 years old in good health. Each CDR3 is given with its conserved first and last residue.

V	length	J	CDR3
TRBV27	17	TRBJ2-7	CASRAYSGPIKSYEQYF
TRBV5-5	14	TRBJ1-1	CASSLQTSNTEAFF
TRBV7-2	16	TRBJ2-7	CASSVGPGQGPYEQYF
TRBV6-5	11	TRBJ2-7	CASSYSGEKYF
TRBV6-5	15	TRBJ2-3	CASRLTSGRADTQYF
TRBV5-5	19	TRBJ2-6	CASTRSGTGLNSGANVLTF
TRBV5-4	17	TRBJ2-2	CASSPSWAGGRTGELFF
TRBV5-4	12	TRBJ1-1	CASSPWGYEAFF
TRBV30	13	TRBJ2-3	CAWSVWGAGTQYF
TRBV6-5	15	TRBJ2-3	CASSWGRTGIDTQYF
TRBV6-6	14	TRBJ2-3	CASSSGRTTDTQYF
TRBV5-4	15	TRBJ2-1	CASSRGASANNEQFF
TRBV30	18	TRBJ2-5	CAWNIRAPWRGGQETQYF